The source of this T cell receptor beta chain is a study of blood T cell repertoires in COVID-19. Method: immunoSEQ multiplex PCR; TCRdb's copy keeps in-frame clones and lacks some. The sample lists 300,000 or so clones, around 87% occurring once. V lost 2 bases and J lost 2; bases outside the gene matches: 12. The length of the CDR3 is 17 residues. Germline V gene lookup returns CDR1 SGHDT and CDR2 YYEEEE. Source material: peripheral blood. The source of this sequence is a woman aged 50 to 60 who had recovered from COVID-19. The genes are TRBV5-6 and TRBJ2-5; 7 bases match TRBD2. The CDR3 region is CASSFYQIAGSQETQYF. DNA of the CDR3: TGTGCCAGCAGCTTTTACCAGATAGCGGGTTCTCAAGAGACCCAGTACTTC. Variable domain in full (rest from reference TRBV5-6 and TRBJ2-5): DAGVTQSPTHLIKTRGQQVTLRCSPKSGHDTVSWYQQALGQGPQFIFQYYEEEERQRGNFPDRFSGHQFPNYSSELNVNALLLGDSALYLCASSFYQIAGSQETQYFGPGTRLLVL.